What follows are 15 T cell receptor beta chains derived from one specimen sequenced in a study of cytomegalovirus exposure and HLA in healthy donors. Repertoires were generated with immunoSEQ multiplex PCR, while TCRdb's copy carries only in-frame clones and drops some. The sample carries around 130,000 clones, about 83% recorded once. The sequenced sample was PBMCs. The source is a woman between 25 and 40 years old in good health and CMV-seronegative.

The chain combines TRBV4-3 with TRBJ2-3; 8 positions agree with TRBD2. The CDR3 sequence is 17 residues long. With 5 bases clipped from V and 2 bases from J, the junction kept 12 bases outside the gene matches. Germline lookup yields CDR1 LGHNA and CDR2 YSLEER. CDR3 DNA: TGCGCCAGCAGCTTAGAGGCTGGAGCGGGGGTCACAGATACGCAGTATTTT. Its translation is CASSLEAGAGVTDTQYF.

The chain uses TRBV6-5 and TRBJ1-2, with 10 bases that match TRBD1. Per the germline V gene, CDR1 is MNHEY and CDR2 is SVGAGI. The CDR3 is 15 residues long. The V gene end was trimmed by 5 bases and the J gene end by 3 bases; junction bases not matched to a gene: 6. CDR3 coding DNA: TGTGCCAGCAGTGGCAGGGACAGGGGACACTATGGCTACACCTTC. The encoded protein is CASSGRDRGHYGYTF.

Comments on this clone: The junction departs from germline at one end; a sequencing error may be responsible. The chain joins TRBV18 to TRBJ2-7; a possible D gene is TRBD2 (6 bases). CDR3 length: 14 amino acids. Germline-derived CDR1 and CDR2 are KGHSH and LQKENI. CDR3 sequence: CASSPLAPSYEQYF. The CDR3 nucleotides read TGTGCCAGCTCCCCACTAGCACCCTCCTACGAGCAGTACTTC.

V usage is TRBV7-2 and J usage is TRBJ2-5; the match to TRBD1 covers 9 bases. Trimming took 1 base from V and 4 from J; bases not matched to a gene: 7. The germline V gene has CDR1 SGHTA and CDR2 FQGNSA. The CDR3 runs 16 residues. This chain's CDR3 is CASSLEAGQGGETQYF. The CDR3 DNA follows: TGTGCCAGCAGCTTAGAGGCGGGACAGGGCGGAGAGACCCAGTACTTC.

The J gene is TRBJ1-3, the V gene TRBV11-2; the D gene is possibly TRBD1 (6 bases). The V and J ends lost 3 bases and 8 bases respectively, with 11 bases between them. Looked up from germline, CDR1 is SGHAT and CDR2 is FQNNGV. The CDR3 extends over 13 amino acids. CDR3 coding DNA: TGTGCCAGCAGCTTCGGGGGGGCAGACACCATATATTTT. It yields the protein CASSFGGADTIYF.

This rearrangement joins TRBV6-5 to TRBJ1-6, with D hard to call. V was trimmed by 0 bases and J by 8 bases, leaving 5 bases between them. The CDR3 is 13 amino acids. Per germline, CDR1 MNHEY and CDR2 SVGAGI. CDR3 residues: CASSYSGDSPLHF. The CDR3 bases are TGTGCCAGCAGTTACTCCGGTGATTCACCCCTCCACTTT.

This clone was detected only a few times. This rearrangement joins TRBV11-3 to TRBJ2-2; D possibly corresponds to TRBD1 (6 bases). The CDR3 is 16 amino acids. The germline V gene encodes CDR1 SGHNT and CDR2 YENEEA. V shed 1 base and J shed 1 base, with 10 bases lying between them. The DNA of the CDR3 is TGTGCCAGCAGCTTAGTTGCGACAGGGAACACCGGGGAGCTGTTTTTT. Translated, it gives CASSLVATGNTGELFF.

The rearrangement joins TRBV6-1 to TRBJ2-7; possible D gene TRBD2, 6 bases. Germline V gene data show CDR1 as MNHNS and CDR2 as SASEGT. The V end was cut by 7 bases, the J end by 3 bases, with 13 bases between. This CDR3 region has 13 residues. The CDR3 DNA sequence: TGTGCCAGCATGTCCCGGGGGTTCTACGAGCAGTACTTC. Translation gives CASMSRGFYEQYF.

The chain links TRBV9 to TRBJ1-3; 7 nucleotides align to TRBD1. There are 15 residues in the CDR3. Germline V gene data show CDR1 as SGDLS and CDR2 as YYNGEE. V dropped 3 bases and J dropped 9; count of bases not matched to a gene: 12. CDR3 in DNA: TGTGCCAGCAGCGCCGGCGGACAGGTTAGGAGCACCATATATTTT. Protein product: CASSAGGQVRSTIYF.

This clone was seen once. This chain uses TRBV6-5 with TRBJ2-1, with D possibly TRBD1 on 5 matching bases. V was trimmed by 8 bases and J by 0 bases, leaving 14 bases between them. The CDR3 contains 15 residues. Germline assignment: CDR1 MNHEY and CDR2 SVGAGI. CDR3 in DNA: TGTGCCAGCTGTGCCGACAGAAGCTCCTACAATGAGCAGTTCTTC. Translation gives CASCADRSSYNEQFF.

V gene TRBV2 combines with J gene TRBJ1-2, with a tentative D call TRBD1 (6 bases). This CDR3 contains 12 residues. V lost 6 bases to trimming and J lost 4 bases, with 9 bases between them. Germline V gene sequence: CDR1 SNHLY, CDR2 FYNNEI. The CDR3 here is CASRGQVYGYTF. Here the CDR3 DNA reads TGTGCCAGCAGGGGACAAGTCTATGGCTACACCTTC.

The V call is TRBV30, the J call TRBJ1-2; TRBD1 is a possible D gene (6 bases). V lost 5 bases to trimming and J lost 5 bases, with 12 bases between them. This CDR3 region has 12 residues. CDR1 and CDR2 (germline): GTSNPN, SVGIG (reference sequence). The CDR3 is CAWAIQGYGYTF. CDR3 bases: TGTGCCTGGGCTATACAGGGATATGGCTACACCTTC.

The V and J genes are TRBV7-9 and TRBJ2-1, with 7 bases lining up with TRBD1. With 8 bases clipped from V and 0 bases from J, the junction kept 7 bases outside the gene matches. From germline, CDR1 is SEHNR and CDR2 FQNEAQ (reference sequence). This CDR3 spans 15 amino acids. CDR3 residues: CASANNRGSYNEQFF. Here the CDR3 DNA reads TGTGCCAGCGCCAATAACAGGGGCTCCTACAATGAGCAGTTCTTC. The full variable domain, completed using reference TRBV7-9 and TRBJ2-1, is DTGVSQNPRHKITKRGQNVTFRCDPISEHNRLYWYRQTLGQGPEFLTYFQNEAQLEKSRLLSDRFSAERPKGSFSTLEIQRTEQGDSAMYLCASANNRGSYNEQFFGPGTRLTVL.

The CDR3 here is CACNDRGYGYTF. The CDR3 coding sequence is TGTGCCTGTAACGACAGGGGCTATGGCTACACCTTC. The chain employs TRBV30 and TRBJ1-2; 8 nucleotides align to TRBD1. CDR1 GTSNPN and CDR2 SVGIG come from the germline V gene (reference sequence). Trimming at V came to 6 bases and at J to 4 bases, leaving 4 bases not matched to a gene. The CDR3 length is 12 residues.

The gene calls are TRBV21-1 and TRBJ2-7; the table's D call, TRBD2, has no DNA check behind it. TRBV21-1 is reported as a pseudogene. CDR3 length: 12 residues. The CDR3 nucleotides read TGTGCCAGCAGCTCTCCTTCCCACGAGCAGTACTTC. Translated: CASSSPSHEQYF.